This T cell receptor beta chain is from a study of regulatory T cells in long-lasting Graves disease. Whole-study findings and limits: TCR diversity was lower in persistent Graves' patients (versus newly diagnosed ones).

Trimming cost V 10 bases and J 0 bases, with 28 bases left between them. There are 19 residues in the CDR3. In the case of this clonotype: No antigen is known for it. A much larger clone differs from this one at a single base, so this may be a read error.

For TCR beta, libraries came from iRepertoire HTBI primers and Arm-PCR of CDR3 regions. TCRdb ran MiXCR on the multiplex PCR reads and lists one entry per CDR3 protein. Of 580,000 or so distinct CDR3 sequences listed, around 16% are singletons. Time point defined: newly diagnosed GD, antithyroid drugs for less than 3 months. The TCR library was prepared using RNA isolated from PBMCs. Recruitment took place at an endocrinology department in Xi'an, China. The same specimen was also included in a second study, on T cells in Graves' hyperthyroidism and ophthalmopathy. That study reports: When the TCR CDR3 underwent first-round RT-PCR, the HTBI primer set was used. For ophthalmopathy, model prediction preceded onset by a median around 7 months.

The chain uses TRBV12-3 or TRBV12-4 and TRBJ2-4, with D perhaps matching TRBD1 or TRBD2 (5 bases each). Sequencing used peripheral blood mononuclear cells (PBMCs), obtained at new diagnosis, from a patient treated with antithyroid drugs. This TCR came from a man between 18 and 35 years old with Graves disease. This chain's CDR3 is CANTTLGPRGELAKNIQYF. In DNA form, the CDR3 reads TGTGCCAACACCACATTAGGGCCGAGGGGCGAACTAGCCAAAAACATTCAGTACTTC.